A selection of T cell receptor beta chains follows, all from one sample in a study of cytomegalovirus exposure and HLA in healthy donors. Sequencing was performed with immunoSEQ multiplex PCR; in TCRdb, only in-frame clones are kept and a portion is missing. The sample consists of 130,000 or so clones, approximately 89% of them appearing once. What was sequenced was PBMCs. The source of these receptors is a woman aged 25 to 39 in good health and CMV-seropositive. The CDR3 runs from the conserved cysteine through the conserved F or W. D genes are given only for firm matches. Some rows mark clone size as missing; the rest say once, few, many or name a class of expanded clone.

v_gene: TRBV7-6; j_gene: TRBJ2-5; abundance: NA; d_gene: TRBD2; CDR3nt: TGTGCCAGCAGCTTCCCTCAGCGGGAGGGCCCGGCACAAGAGACCCAGTACTTC; CDR3aa: CASSFPQREGPAQETQYF
v_gene: TRBV6-5; j_gene: TRBJ1-2; abundance: NA; d_gene: NA; CDR3nt: TGTGCCAGCAGTTCTGGGGGGAATAACTATGGCTACACCTTC; CDR3aa: CASSSGGNNYGYTF
v_gene: TRBV29-1; j_gene: TRBJ1-1; abundance: NA; d_gene: TRBD1; CDR3nt: TGCAGCGGGGACAGAGACACTGAAGCTTTCTTT; CDR3aa: CSGDRDTEAFF
v_gene: TRBV28; j_gene: TRBJ2-7; abundance: few; d_gene: NA; CDR3nt: TGTGCCAGCATTGAACACACAAGAGGCTCCTACGAGCAGTACTTC; CDR3aa: CASIEHTRGSYEQYF
v_gene: TRBV19; j_gene: TRBJ1-1; abundance: NA; d_gene: NA; CDR3nt: TGTGCCAGCACCCATACTCAGGGGCACACTGAAGCTTTCTTT; CDR3aa: CASTHTQGHTEAFF
v_gene: TRBV2; j_gene: TRBJ2-7; abundance: NA; d_gene: TRBD2; CDR3nt: TGTGCCAGCAGACGAAGCGGGGCGAGCTCCTACGAGCAGTACTTC; CDR3aa: CASRRSGASSYEQYF
v_gene: TRBV2; j_gene: TRBJ2-3; abundance: NA; d_gene: TRBD2; CDR3nt: TGTGCCAGCAGTGGGACTAGCGGGTTTAGCACAGATACGCAGTATTTT; CDR3aa: CASSGTSGFSTDTQYF
v_gene: TRBV4-1; j_gene: TRBJ2-2; abundance: NA; d_gene: NA; CDR3nt: TGCGCCAGCAGCCGTAGTGGTCATACCGGGGAGCTGTTTTTT; CDR3aa: CASSRSGHTGELFF
v_gene: TRBV6-6; j_gene: TRBJ1-3; abundance: NA; d_gene: NA; CDR3nt: TGTGCCAGCAGTAACCGACAGGACTCGGGAAACACCATATATTTT; CDR3aa: CASSNRQDSGNTIYF
v_gene: TRBV4-1; j_gene: TRBJ1-4; abundance: NA; d_gene: TRBD1; CDR3nt: TGCGCCAGCAGCCAAGATTCCCGACAGGGGCTTGAAAAACTGTTTTTT; CDR3aa: CASSQDSRQGLEKLFF
v_gene: TRBV5-1; j_gene: TRBJ2-1; abundance: once; d_gene: TRBD1; CDR3nt: TGCGCCAGCAGCGGGCAGGGGGCCGATGAGCAGTTCTTC; CDR3aa: CASSGQGADEQFF
v_gene: TRBV30; j_gene: TRBJ2-5; abundance: NA; d_gene: NA; CDR3nt: TGTGCCTGGAGTGTCGGGGAGACCCAGTACTTC; CDR3aa: CAWSVGETQYF
v_gene: TRBV15; j_gene: TRBJ2-7; abundance: NA; d_gene: TRBD1; CDR3nt: TGTGCCACCAGCAGAGATTTCTGGGACAGCTACGAGCAGTACTTC; CDR3aa: CATSRDFWDSYEQYF
v_gene: TRBV18; j_gene: TRBJ2-5; abundance: NA; d_gene: NA; CDR3nt: TGTGCCAGCTCACCACAGGACAGCCAAGAGACCCAGTACTTC; CDR3aa: CASSPQDSQETQYF
v_gene: TRBV5-4; j_gene: TRBJ2-7; abundance: NA; d_gene: TRBD2; CDR3nt: TGTGCCAGCAGCCTCCGGACTAGTGGGGACGAGCAGTACTTC; CDR3aa: CASSLRTSGDEQYF
v_gene: TRBV19; j_gene: TRBJ1-6; abundance: NA; d_gene: TRBD1; CDR3nt: TGTGCCAGTAGTATAGCAGGACAGGGGGTTAATTCACCCCTCCACTTT; CDR3aa: CASSIAGQGVNSPLHF
v_gene: TRBV5-4; j_gene: TRBJ1-1; abundance: NA; d_gene: NA; CDR3nt: TGTGCCAGCAGCCCCACCGGGATAGAAGCTTTCTTT; CDR3aa: CASSPTGIEAFF
v_gene: TRBV4-1; j_gene: TRBJ1-3; abundance: NA; d_gene: NA; CDR3nt: TGCGCCAGCAGCCGTACAGACCGAGAGTCGGGAAACACCATATATTTT; CDR3aa: CASSRTDRESGNTIYF
v_gene: TRBV9; j_gene: TRBJ1-3; abundance: NA; d_gene: TRBD1; CDR3nt: TGTGCCAGCAGCGTATCCCTGGACAGGGCTGGAAACACCATATATTTT; CDR3aa: CASSVSLDRAGNTIYF
v_gene: TRBV11-2; j_gene: TRBJ2-5; abundance: NA; d_gene: TRBD2; CDR3nt: TGTGCCAGCAGCTTATGGGCAGGCGCGGGGGGGGACCAGTACTTC; CDR3aa: CASSLWAGAGGDQYF
v_gene: TRBV5-1; j_gene: TRBJ1-1; abundance: NA; d_gene: NA; CDR3nt: TGCGCCAGCAGCTTGGCCGGGGGGAATACTGAAGCTTTCTTT; CDR3aa: CASSLAGGNTEAFF
v_gene: TRBV5-1; j_gene: TRBJ1-3; abundance: NA; d_gene: NA; CDR3nt: TGCGCCAGCAGCTTGGTCGACTTAGTCTCTGGAAACACCATATATTTT; CDR3aa: CASSLVDLVSGNTIYF